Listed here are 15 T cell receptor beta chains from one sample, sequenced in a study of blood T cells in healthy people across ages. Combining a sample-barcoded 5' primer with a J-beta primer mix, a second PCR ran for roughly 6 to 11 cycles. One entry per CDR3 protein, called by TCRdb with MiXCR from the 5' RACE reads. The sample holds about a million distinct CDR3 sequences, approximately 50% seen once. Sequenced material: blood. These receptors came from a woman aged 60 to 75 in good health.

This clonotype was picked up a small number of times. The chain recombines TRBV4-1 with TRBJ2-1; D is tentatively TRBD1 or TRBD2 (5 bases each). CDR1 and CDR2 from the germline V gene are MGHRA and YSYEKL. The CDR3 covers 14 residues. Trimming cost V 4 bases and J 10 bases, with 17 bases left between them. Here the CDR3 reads CASSPLGGSQEQFF. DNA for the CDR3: TGCGCCAGCAGCCCCCTTGGGGGTTCACAGGAGCAGTTCTTC.

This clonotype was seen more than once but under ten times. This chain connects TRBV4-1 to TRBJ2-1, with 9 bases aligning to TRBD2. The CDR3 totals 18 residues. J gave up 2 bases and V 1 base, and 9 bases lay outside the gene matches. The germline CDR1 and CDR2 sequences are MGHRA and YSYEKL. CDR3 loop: CASSQVRASGATYNEQFF. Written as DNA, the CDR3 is TGCGCCAGCAGCCAAGTACGTGCTAGCGGGGCCACCTACAATGAGCAGTTCTTC.

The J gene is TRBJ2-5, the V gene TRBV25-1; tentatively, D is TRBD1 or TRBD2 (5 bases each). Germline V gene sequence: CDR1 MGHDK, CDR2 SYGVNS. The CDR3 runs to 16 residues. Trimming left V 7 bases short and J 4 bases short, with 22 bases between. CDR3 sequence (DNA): TGTGCCAGCATCGGATGGAGCGACGTGGGGGTAGAGACCCAGTACTTC. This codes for CASIGWSDVGVETQYF.

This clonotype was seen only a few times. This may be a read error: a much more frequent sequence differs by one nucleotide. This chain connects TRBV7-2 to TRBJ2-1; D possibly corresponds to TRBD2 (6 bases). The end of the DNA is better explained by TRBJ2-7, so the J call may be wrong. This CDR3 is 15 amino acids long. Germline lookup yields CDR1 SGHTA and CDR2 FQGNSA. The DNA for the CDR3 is TGTGCCAGCAGCGACGGGAGAAGGACCTACAATGAGCAGTACTTC. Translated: CASSDGRRTYNEQYF.

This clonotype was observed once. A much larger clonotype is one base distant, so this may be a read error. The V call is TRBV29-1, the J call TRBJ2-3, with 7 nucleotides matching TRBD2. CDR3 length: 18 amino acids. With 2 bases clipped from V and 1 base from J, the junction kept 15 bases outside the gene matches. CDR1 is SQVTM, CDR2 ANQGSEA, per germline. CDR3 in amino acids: CSVELAAYPSLRTDTQYF. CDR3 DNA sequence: TGCAGCGTTGAACTAGCGGCTTACCCTTCGTTACGCACAGATACGCAGTATTTT.

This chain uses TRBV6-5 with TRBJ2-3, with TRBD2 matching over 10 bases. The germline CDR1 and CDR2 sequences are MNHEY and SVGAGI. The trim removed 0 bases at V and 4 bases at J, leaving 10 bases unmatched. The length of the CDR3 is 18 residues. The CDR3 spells CASSYSSPLAGASDTQYF. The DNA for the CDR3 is TGTGCCAGCAGTTACTCGAGCCCCCTAGCGGGAGCCTCAGATACGCAGTATTTT.

The CDR3 bases are TGCAGTGCTAGTTCCCCCAGCTACGAGCAGTACTTC. As protein: CSASSPSYEQYF. The rearrangement links TRBV20-1 to TRBJ2-7, with no clear D. Germline CDR1 and CDR2: DFQATT and SNEGSKA (reference sequence). The CDR3 runs 12 residues. V was pared by 3 bases and J by 3 bases, with 9 bases between.

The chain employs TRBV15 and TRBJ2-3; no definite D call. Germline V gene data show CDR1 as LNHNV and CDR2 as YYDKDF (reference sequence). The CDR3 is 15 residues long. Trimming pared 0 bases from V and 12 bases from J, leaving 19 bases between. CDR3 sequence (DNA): TGTGCCACCAGCAGAGATAAAGGCAGTGACCCATCACAGTATTTT. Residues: CATSRDKGSDPSQYF.

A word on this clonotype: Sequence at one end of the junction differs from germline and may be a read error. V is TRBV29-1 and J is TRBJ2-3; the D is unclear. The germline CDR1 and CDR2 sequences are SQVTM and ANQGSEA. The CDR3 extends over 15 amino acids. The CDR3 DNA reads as TGCAGCGGCCGGCAGGCCTCAGTATACACAGATACGCGGTATTTT. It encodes CSGRQASVYTDTRYF.

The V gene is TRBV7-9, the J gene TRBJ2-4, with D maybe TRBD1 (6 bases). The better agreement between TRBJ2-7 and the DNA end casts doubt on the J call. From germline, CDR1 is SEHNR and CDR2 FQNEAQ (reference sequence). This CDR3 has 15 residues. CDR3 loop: CASSLARGKAYEQYF. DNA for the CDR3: TGTGCCAGCAGCTTAGCTAGGGGGAAGGCCTACGAGCAGTACTTC.

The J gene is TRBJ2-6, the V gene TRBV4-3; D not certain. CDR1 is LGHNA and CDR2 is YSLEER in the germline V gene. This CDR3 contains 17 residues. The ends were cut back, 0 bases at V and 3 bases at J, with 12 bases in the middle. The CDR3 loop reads CASSQDGVLGGANVLTF. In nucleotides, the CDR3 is TGCGCCAGCAGCCAAGATGGGGTGTTGGGTGGGGCCAACGTCCTGACTTTC.

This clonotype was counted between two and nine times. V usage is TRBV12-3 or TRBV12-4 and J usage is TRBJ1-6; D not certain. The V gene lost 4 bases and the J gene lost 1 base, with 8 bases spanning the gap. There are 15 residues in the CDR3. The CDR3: CASSSAGSYNSPLHF. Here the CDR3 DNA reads TGTGCCAGCAGTTCGGCGGGGTCCTATAATTCACCCCTCCACTTT.

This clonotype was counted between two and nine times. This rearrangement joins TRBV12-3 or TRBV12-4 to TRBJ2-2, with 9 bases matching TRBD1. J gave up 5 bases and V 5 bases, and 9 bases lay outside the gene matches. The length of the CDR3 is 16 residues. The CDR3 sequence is CASSTDRGGRTGELFF. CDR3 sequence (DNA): TGTGCCAGCAGTACAGACAGGGGGGGTCGAACCGGGGAGCTGTTTTTT.

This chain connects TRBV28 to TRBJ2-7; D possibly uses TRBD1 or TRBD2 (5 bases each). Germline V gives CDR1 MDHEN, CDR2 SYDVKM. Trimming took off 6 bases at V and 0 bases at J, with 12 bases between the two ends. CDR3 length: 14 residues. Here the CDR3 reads CASRGTESSYEQYF. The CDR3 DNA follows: TGTGCCAGCAGGGGGACCGAGAGCTCCTACGAGCAGTACTTC. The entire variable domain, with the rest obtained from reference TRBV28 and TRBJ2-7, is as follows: DVKVTQSSRYLVKRTGEKVFLECVQDMDHENMFWYRQDPGLGLRLIYFSYDVKMKEKGDIPEGYSVSREKKERFSLILESASTNQTSMYLCASRGTESSYEQYFGPGTRLTVT.

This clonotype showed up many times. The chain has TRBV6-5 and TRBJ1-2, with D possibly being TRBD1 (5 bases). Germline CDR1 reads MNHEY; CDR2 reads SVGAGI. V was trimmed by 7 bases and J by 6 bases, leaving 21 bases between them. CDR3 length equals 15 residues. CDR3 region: CASTSWGEGENGYTF. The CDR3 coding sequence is TGTGCCAGCACCTCTTGGGGTGAAGGGGAAAATGGCTACACCTTC.